This T cell receptor beta chain was obtained from a study of CD8+CD57+ T cells in acquired aplastic anemia. Overall study: DNA from sorted CD4+ and CD8+ cells averaged roughly 3.4 ug.

TCR beta VDJ and CDR3 profiling used genomic DNA as template. TCRdb passed the reads through MiXCR, listing each CDR3 protein once. The table has roughly 250,000 distinct CDR3 sequences, roughly 82% seen once; the top ten hold approximately 42%. Germline CDR1 and CDR2: SGHTA and FQGTGA. The CDR3 is made up of 14 amino acids. V was clipped by 5 bases and J by 10 bases, with 19 bases between them. The authors sequenced patients whose flow cytometry had shown CD8+CD57+ cell expansion. Each of the patients presented with severe acquired aplastic anemia. Points from the study as a whole: Patients and controls shared 25 to 30 CD8+ CDR3 sequences, highly expressed in patients.

Regarding this clonotype: What it binds is not known.

The chain employs TRBV7-3 and TRBJ2-3; D might be TRBD2 (6 bases). The material sequenced was sorted CD4+, CD8+, or CD8+CD57+ T cells (not recorded which) from PBMCs. The TCR comes from a human donor with aplastic anemia. The CDR3 spells CASSIAANAVAQYF. Written as DNA, the CDR3 is TGTGCCAGCAGCATAGCGGCAAACGCCGTTGCGCAGTATTTT.